Listed here is a single T cell receptor beta chain. The target antigen is unknown. This record belongs to a study of cytomegalovirus exposure and HLA in healthy donors. Study results and caveats: Per published accounts, TCR beta sequences correctly predicted the HLA-A and HLA-B alleles of most subjects. Later analysis reportedly placed an Asian-associated ancestry cluster below the roughly 680-donor mean in N-insertions. The later analysis indicated that the majority of CMV-associated TCR beta chains appeared HLA-restricted. One cluster of highly shared sequence variants probably arose as a sequencing artifact.

The CDR3 is 14 residues long. The V gene's germline CDR1 is SGHAT and CDR2 FQDESV (reference sequence). V was clipped by 6 bases and J by 1 base; unmatched bases: 4. The primer mix had 60 Vbeta and 13 Jbeta primers. Generated by immunoSEQ multiplex PCR, the TCRdb table keeps only in-frame clones and is missing some. The repertoire holds over 200,000 clones, with roughly 84% as singletons. The sequenced sample was PBMCs. The chain uses TRBV11-1 and TRBJ2-7; 9 nucleotides agree with TRBD1. This sequence was found in a human donor in good health. CDR3 in amino acids: CASRLQGASYEQYF. As DNA, the CDR3 is TGTGCCAGCAGGTTACAGGGGGCGTCCTACGAGCAGTACTTC.